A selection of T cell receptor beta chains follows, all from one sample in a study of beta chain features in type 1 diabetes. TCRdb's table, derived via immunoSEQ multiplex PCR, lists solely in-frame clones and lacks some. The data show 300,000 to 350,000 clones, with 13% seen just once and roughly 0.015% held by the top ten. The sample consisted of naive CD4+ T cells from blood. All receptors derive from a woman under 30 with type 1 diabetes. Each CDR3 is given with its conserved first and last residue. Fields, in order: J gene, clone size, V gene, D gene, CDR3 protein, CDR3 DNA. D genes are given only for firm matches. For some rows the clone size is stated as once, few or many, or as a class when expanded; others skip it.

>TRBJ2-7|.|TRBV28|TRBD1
CASSSYRGREQYF
TGTGCCAGCAGTTCCTACAGGGGGAGGGAGCAGTACTTC
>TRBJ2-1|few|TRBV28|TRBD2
CASSPQQLAGDNEQFF
TGTGCCAGCAGTCCGCAGCAACTAGCGGGAGACAATGAGCAGTTCTTC
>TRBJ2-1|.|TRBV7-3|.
CASSLSWRTSYNEQFF
TGTGCCAGCAGCTTATCTTGGCGGACTTCCTACAATGAGCAGTTCTTC
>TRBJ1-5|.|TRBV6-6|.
CASSYAGGNQPQHF
TGTGCCAGCAGTTACGCCGGGGGGAATCAGCCCCAGCATTTT
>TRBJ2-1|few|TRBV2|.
CASRRDINEQFF
TGTGCCAGCAGGAGGGACATCAATGAGCAGTTCTTC
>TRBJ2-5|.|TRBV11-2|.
CASSLVSGKETQYF
TGTGCCAGCAGCTTAGTATCCGGGAAAGAGACCCAGTACTTC
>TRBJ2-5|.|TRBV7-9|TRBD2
CASSLTPSGGQETQYF
TGTGCCAGCAGCTTAACGCCTAGCGGGGGACAAGAGACCCAGTACTTC
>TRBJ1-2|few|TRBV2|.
CASSEAGRGYTF
TGTGCCAGCAGTGAAGCAGGGAGAGGCTACACCTTC
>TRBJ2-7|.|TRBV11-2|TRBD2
CASSLSRTSGRPEQYF
TGTGCCAGCAGCTTATCTAGGACTAGCGGACGCCCCGAGCAGTACTTC
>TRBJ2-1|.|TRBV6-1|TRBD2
CASSENPGLAGFNEQFF
TGTGCCAGCAGTGAAAATCCGGGACTAGCGGGATTTAATGAGCAGTTCTTC
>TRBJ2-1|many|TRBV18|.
CASSSENEQFF
TGTGCCAGCTCATCCGAGAATGAGCAGTTCTTC
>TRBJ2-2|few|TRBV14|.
CASSPRVTGELFF
TGTGCCAGCAGCCCTCGAGTCACCGGGGAGCTGTTTTTT
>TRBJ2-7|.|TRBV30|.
CAWSVLVPDEQYF
TGTGCCTGGAGTGTACTGGTCCCGGACGAGCAGTACTTC
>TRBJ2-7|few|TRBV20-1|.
CSASSEYEQYF
TGCAGTGCTAGTAGCGAATACGAGCAGTACTTC
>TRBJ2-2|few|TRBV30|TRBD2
CAWSLTRTSGRLTGELFF
TGTGCCTGGAGTCTAACCCGTACCAGCGGGAGGTTAACCGGGGAGCTGTTTTTT
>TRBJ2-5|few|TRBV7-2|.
CASGRVETQYF
TGTGCCAGCGGGCGAGTAGAGACCCAGTACTTC
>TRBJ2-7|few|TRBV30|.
CAWSVYGSEQYF
TGTGCCTGGAGTGTATACGGGTCAGAGCAGTACTTC
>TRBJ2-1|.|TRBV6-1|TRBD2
CASSEEGLAGGYNEQFF
TGTGCCAGCAGTGAAGAGGGACTAGCGGGAGGATACAATGAGCAGTTCTTC